Listed below are T cell receptor beta chains from one sample, sequenced in a study of shared clonotypes between healthy human individuals. Only in-frame clones appear in the TCRdb table, and some are missing; sequencing was by immunoSEQ multiplex PCR. The sample consists of about 2.4 million clones, just over 90% of them appearing once. The sequenced sample was naive CD4+ T cells sorted from blood. The receptors derive from a man younger than 30 in good health. Both conserved end residues are part of each CDR3. A D gene is named only where the DNA matches it firmly. A row's size may be missing; if present it is once, few, many or a size class.

CDR3 protein,CDR3 DNA,V gene,D gene,J gene,clone size
CASSGADPWGEQYF,TGTGCCAGCTCGGGCGCGGACCCTTGGGGAGAGCAGTACTTC,TRBV18,NA,TRBJ2-7,NA
CASSESGGFNEKLFF,TGTGCCAGCAGTGAATCGGGGGGCTTTAATGAAAAACTGTTTTTT,TRBV2,NA,TRBJ1-4,NA
CASSLVTVGGNQPQHF,TGTGCCAGCAGCTTAGTGACTGTCGGAGGGAATCAGCCCCAGCATTTT,TRBV7-2,NA,TRBJ1-5,NA
CASSGDYQYEQYF,TGCGCCAGCAGTGGGGACTATCAATACGAGCAGTACTTC,TRBV10-2,TRBD2,TRBJ2-7,NA
CATSTNRRTGSTEAFF,TGTGCCACCAGCACAAACCGCAGAACGGGGAGCACTGAAGCTTTCTTT,TRBV15,NA,TRBJ1-1,NA
CASSLQGQGFYEQYF,TGTGCCAGCAGTCTACAGGGACAGGGATTCTACGAGCAGTACTTC,TRBV27,TRBD1,TRBJ2-7,NA
CASGGGVGATNTGELFF,TGTGCCAGCGGGGGCGGGGTGGGAGCTACGAACACCGGGGAGCTGTTTTTT,TRBV9,NA,TRBJ2-2,NA
CASSEATGAAYEQYF,TGTGCCAGCAGTGAAGCGACAGGGGCGGCCTACGAGCAGTACTTC,TRBV2,TRBD1,TRBJ2-7,NA
CASSTGINTEAFF,TGTGCCAGCAGCACAGGGATTAACACTGAAGCTTTCTTT,TRBV7-3,NA,TRBJ1-1,NA
CASSYMPQGDYGYTF,TGTGCCAGCAGCTACATGCCACAGGGGGACTATGGCTACACCTTC,TRBV6-5,TRBD1,TRBJ1-2,NA
CASRETGDTEAFF,TGTGCCAGCAGAGAGACAGGAGACACTGAAGCTTTCTTT,TRBV7-9,NA,TRBJ1-1,NA
CASSGPGTAHYEQYF,TGTGCCAGCAGTGGACCCGGGACAGCACACTACGAGCAGTACTTC,TRBV6-5,TRBD1,TRBJ2-7,NA
CASSRSGTGNEQFF,TGTGCCAGCAGCCGTAGCGGGACGGGCAATGAGCAGTTCTTC,TRBV7-9,TRBD2,TRBJ2-1,NA
CAWSTLGNNQPQHF,TGTGCCTGGAGCACCTTGGGGAACAATCAGCCCCAGCATTTT,TRBV30,NA,TRBJ1-5,few
CASRSGQGRVYEQYF,TGTGCCAGCAGGTCCGGCCAAGGCAGAGTCTACGAGCAGTACTTC,TRBV28,NA,TRBJ2-7,once
CASILPSLNTEAFF,TGTGCCAGCATACTACCCTCACTGAACACTGAAGCTTTCTTT,TRBV6-6,NA,TRBJ1-1,NA
CASSQMTGAEQYF,TGCGCCAGCAGTCAAATGACGGGGGCCGAGCAGTACTTC,TRBV10-1,NA,TRBJ2-7,NA
CASREGNQPQHF,TGCGCCAGCAGAGAGGGGAATCAGCCCCAGCATTTT,TRBV10-2,NA,TRBJ1-5,few
CASSLGRDIVAGQPQHF,TGTGCCAGTAGCCTGGGGAGGGACATAGTCGCGGGGCAGCCCCAGCATTTT,TRBV19,NA,TRBJ1-5,NA
CAWRDKENTEAFF,TGTGCCTGGAGGGACAAAGAGAACACTGAAGCTTTCTTT,TRBV30,NA,TRBJ1-1,NA
CATRAVNSPLHF,TGTGCCACCCGGGCCGTAAATTCACCCCTCCACTTT,TRBV15,NA,TRBJ1-6,NA
CASSPDITGYTF,TGTGCCAGCAGCCCCGACATCACTGGCTACACCTTC,TRBV2,NA,TRBJ1-2,few
CASSVGLAGSPYEQYF,TGTGCCAGCAGCGTCGGACTAGCGGGATCACCCTACGAGCAGTACTTC,TRBV9,TRBD2,TRBJ2-7,NA
CASSTPRVGGAGELFF,TGTGCCAGTAGCACCCCGAGGGTCGGCGGTGCCGGGGAGCTGTTTTTT,TRBV19,NA,TRBJ2-2,NA
CASGRQRATNEKLFF,TGTGCCTCGGGACGACAGAGGGCAACTAATGAAAAACTGTTTTTT,TRBV2,NA,TRBJ1-4,NA
CAWSLGSYEQYF,TGTGCCTGGAGCCTGGGCTCCTACGAGCAGTACTTC,TRBV30,NA,TRBJ2-7,NA
CASSTQTGTLNEQYF,TGTGCCAGCAGCACCCAAACCGGGACTCTTAACGAGCAGTACTTC,TRBV7-2,NA,TRBJ2-7,NA
CASSFLDTNNEQFF,TGTGCCAGCAGCTTCTTGGACACCAACAATGAGCAGTTCTTC,TRBV6-1,NA,TRBJ2-1,NA
CATTSTGEKLFF,TGTGCCACTACCTCCACCGGTGAAAAACTGTTTTTT,TRBV27,NA,TRBJ1-4,NA
CAISAPAGGELFF,TGTGCCATCAGTGCGCCAGCCGGCGGGGAGCTGTTTTTT,TRBV10-3,NA,TRBJ2-2,NA
CAWGDPDTQYF,TGTGCCTGGGGGGACCCAGATACGCAGTATTTT,TRBV30,NA,TRBJ2-3,once
CASSHLSRLELFF,TGTGCCAGCAGCCATTTATCCCGACTCGAGCTGTTTTTT,TRBV14,NA,TRBJ2-2,NA
CAISQDDNEQFF,TGTGCCATCAGCCAAGATGACAATGAGCAGTTCTTC,TRBV10-3,NA,TRBJ2-1,NA
CAIIGQGNEKLFF,TGTGCCATCATTGGACAGGGGAATGAAAAACTGTTTTTT,TRBV10-3,TRBD1,TRBJ1-4,few
CASSIPGQNTGELFF,TGTGCCAGTAGTATACCCGGACAGAACACCGGGGAGCTGTTTTTT,TRBV19,NA,TRBJ2-2,NA
CASRTHGQNTGELFF,TGTGCCAGCAGGACCCACGGGCAGAACACCGGGGAGCTGTTTTTT,TRBV28,NA,TRBJ2-2,NA
CASSYGASSGTDTQYF,TGTGCCAGCAGTTACGGGGCGTCCTCCGGCACAGATACGCAGTATTTT,TRBV6-5,NA,TRBJ2-3,once
CAISGRGQETQYF,TGTGCCATCAGTGGCAGGGGCCAAGAGACCCAGTACTTC,TRBV10-3,NA,TRBJ2-5,NA
CASSSQGRRGEKLFF,TGTGCCAGCAGTTCGCAGGGGCGGCGAGGTGAAAAACTGTTTTTT,TRBV5-5,NA,TRBJ1-4,NA